The TCR beta chain under discussion was sequenced for a study of response to subunit inactivated influenza vaccine. Per the germline V gene, CDR1 is SGHTA and CDR2 is FQGNSA. V lost 5 bases to trimming and J lost 2 bases; unmatched junction nucleotides: 9. The CDR3 contains 16 residues. TCRdb re-derived calls from the RT-PCR reads in MiXCR, one entry per CDR3 protein. There are roughly 630,000 distinct CDR3 sequences in the sample; 11% to 15% occur only once, and 7.5% to 8% lies in the top ten. The chain joins TRBV7-2 to TRBJ2-3, with TRBD2 matching 8 bases. The source is a man aged 50 to 59 who received an inactivated influenza vaccine. This sample comprised PBMCs from blood, obtained roughly 2 weeks before vaccination. This CDR3 is CASSPTSGLPTDTQYF. The DNA of the CDR3 is TGTGCCAGCAGCCCTACTAGCGGTCTACCCACAGATACGCAGTATTTT.